The rows below give T cell receptor beta chains drawn from one sample of a study of blood T cells in healthy people across ages. TCRdb analysed the 5' RACE reads with MiXCR anew, one entry per CDR3 protein. The sample carries about 1.7 million distinct CDR3 sequences, roughly 30% recorded once. The sequenced material came from blood. All receptors derive from a woman in her thirties in good health. CDR3s include the opening cysteine and the closing phenylalanine or tryptophan. The D gene is left open where the match is weak. Clone size is stated in some rows and not others, as once, few, many or a class when expanded.

D: -; size: few; V: TRBV18; J: TRBJ2-5; CDR3: CASSPLQNQETQYF; DNA: TGTGCCAGCTCACCGCTGCAGAACCAAGAGACCCAGTACTTC
D: -; size: few; V: TRBV29-1; J: TRBJ1-4; CDR3: CSHSRGSEKLFF; DNA: TGCAGCCACTCTCGAGGGTCCGAAAAACTGTTTTTT
D: -; size: few; V: TRBV5-1; J: TRBJ2-5; CDR3: CASSLADWQGDGTQYF; DNA: TGCGCCAGCAGCTTGGCCGACTGGCAGGGTGATGGGACCCAGTACTTC
D: -; size: -; V: TRBV7-9; J: TRBJ2-7; CDR3: CASSSGTQSYEQYF; DNA: TGTGCCAGCAGTTCCGGGACACAGTCCTACGAGCAGTACTTC
D: TRBD2; size: many; V: TRBV29-1; J: TRBJ2-1; CDR3: CGTSGLNSYNEQFF; DNA: TGCGGAACTAGCGGGCTTAACTCCTACAATGAGCAGTTCTTC
D: TRBD2; size: -; V: TRBV7-9; J: TRBJ2-7; CDR3: CASSLLPGLAGEGYEQYF; DNA: TGTGCCAGCAGCTTATTGCCGGGACTAGCGGGAGAGGGGTACGAGCAGTACTTC
D: -; size: -; V: TRBV12-3/TRBV12-4; J: TRBJ2-7; CDR3: CASSSHLPRQGPYEQYF; DNA: TGTGCCAGCAGTTCGCATCTACCCCGGCAGGGTCCCTACGAGCAGTACTTC
D: TRBD2; size: -; V: TRBV3-1; J: TRBJ2-7; CDR3: CASSRTPLAGVGEQYF; DNA: TGTGCCAGCAGCCGAACCCCCCTTGCGGGAGTAGGCGAGCAGTACTTC
D: -; size: -; V: TRBV14; J: TRBJ1-2; CDR3: CASSQAPGAYGYTF; DNA: TGTGCCAGCAGCCAAGCCCCCGGGGCCTATGGCTACACCTTC
D: -; size: -; V: TRBV25-1; J: TRBJ1-2; CDR3: CASSELEKEQGYTF; DNA: TGTGCCAGCAGTGAATTGGAAAAGGAGCAGGGCTACACCTTC